The 24 T cell receptor beta chains in this list originate from one sample, sequenced in a study of early T cells in non-severe SARS-CoV-2 infection. TCRdb independently ran MiXCR on the 5' RACE reads; one entry per CDR3 protein. The sample carries 22,000 or so distinct CDR3 sequences, 4% to 5.5% recorded once. The source material was whole blood. Receptors were obtained from an adult who was a healthcare worker with PCR-confirmed SARS-CoV-2 infection or an uninfected control (not recorded which).

By share of the sample, this clonotype is medium-sized. The chain is built from TRBV7-9 and TRBJ1-4; D not certain. Germline V gene data show CDR1 as SEHNR and CDR2 as FQNEAQ (reference sequence). This CDR3 region has 13 residues. V lost 1 base, J lost 3 bases, and 3 bases lay in between. The CDR3, as DNA: TGTGCCAGCAGCTTAGGGTCTAATGAAAAACTGTTTTTT. Amino acid sequence: CASSLGSNEKLFF.

This sequence joins TRBV20-1 and TRBJ2-1; unclear D gene. Looked up from germline, CDR1 is DFQATT and CDR2 is SNEGSKA (reference sequence). Trimming took 0 bases from V and 5 from J, leaving 5 bases between them. The CDR3 extends over 12 amino acids. In DNA, the CDR3 is TGCAGTGCTAGAGACAAAGACAATGAGCAGTTCTTC. Residues: CSARDKDNEQFF.

There are many counts of this clonotype. The gene calls are TRBV28 and TRBJ1-2, with a tentative D call TRBD1 (5 bases). The V and J ends lost 5 bases and 8 bases respectively, with 15 bases between them. Per germline, CDR1 MDHEN and CDR2 SYDVKM. The CDR3 covers 13 residues. This CDR3 is CASSPPGLGGYTF. The CDR3 DNA sequence: TGTGCCAGCAGTCCCCCGGGGCTCGGGGGCTACACCTTC.

In its sample, this clonotype was seen a few times. The chain links TRBV4-3 to TRBJ2-3; 8 bases are shared with TRBD1. The CDR3 extends over 16 amino acids. J lost 2 bases, V lost 1 base, and 5 bases had no gene match. Germline values: CDR1 LGHNA, CDR2 YSLEER. CDR3 in DNA: TGCGCCAGCAGCCAAGGCAGGGGGCTCCACACAGATACGCAGTATTTT. Encoded protein: CASSQGRGLHTDTQYF.

This clonotype was found many times. V gene TRBV28 combines with J gene TRBJ2-7, with 11 nucleotides matching TRBD2. This CDR3 region has 15 residues. Germline trimming cut 6 bases from V and 2 bases from J; bases unmatched to any gene: 6. Germline CDR1 and CDR2: MDHEN and SYDVKM. The CDR3 sequence: CASSLLAGVPYEQYF. In DNA, the CDR3 is TGTGCCAGCAGCTTACTAGCGGGAGTACCCTACGAGCAGTACTTC.

The rearrangement joins TRBV20-1 to TRBJ2-3; 8 nucleotides line up with TRBD1. CDR1 DFQATT and CDR2 SNEGSKA come from the germline V gene (reference sequence). With V trimmed by 6 bases and J by 0 bases, 5 bases remained unmatched. The CDR3 has 14 residues. In DNA form, the CDR3 reads TGCAGTGCCCTCAGGGGGCCTAGCACAGATACGCAGTATTTT. Protein: CSALRGPSTDTQYF.

This clonotype was recorded a few times. The V call is TRBV4-1, the J call TRBJ2-7; TRBD1 matches at 7 bases. V lost 1 base, J lost 2 bases, and 11 bases stayed unmatched. Germline loops: CDR1 MGHRA, CDR2 YSYEKL. The CDR3 runs to 17 residues. The CDR3 protein is CASSQALPTGSAYEQYF. The CDR3 DNA sequence: TGCGCCAGCAGCCAAGCCCTTCCGACAGGGAGTGCCTACGAGCAGTACTTC.

This clonotype has just a few counts. DNA of the CDR3: TGTGCCAGCAGTTTGGGCCCTAATGAAAAACTGTTTTTT. Protein product: CASSLGPNEKLFF. The J gene is TRBJ1-4, the V gene TRBV12-3 or TRBV12-4; D is unclear. This CDR3 contains 13 residues. Trimming shortened V by 3 bases and J by 3 bases, and 5 bases separated the two germline ends.

This clonotype was seen repeatedly, ten times or more. The V call is TRBV5-1, the J call TRBJ2-1; 10 bases map to TRBD2. Germline V CDR1 and CDR2: SGHRS, YFSETQ. The CDR3 contains 14 residues. V lost 4 bases, J lost 6 bases, and 4 bases stayed unmatched. The CDR3 spells CASSKREGGNEQFF. CDR3 in DNA: TGCGCCAGCAGCAAGCGGGAGGGCGGCAATGAGCAGTTCTTC.

J is TRBJ2-7 and V is TRBV6-2 or TRBV6-3, with D possibly TRBD1 on 6 matching bases. The CDR3 is made up of 14 amino acids. V shed 7 bases and J shed 2 bases, with 15 bases lying between them. CDR1 is MNHEY and CDR2 is SVGEGT in the germline V gene. The DNA for the CDR3 is TGTGCCAGCAATGGGATCGGACAGCCCTACGAGCAGTACTTC. Its protein product is CASNGIGQPYEQYF.

In this sample, this clonotype turned up a few times. The gene calls are TRBV13 and TRBJ2-1, with 9 positions matching TRBD1. After removal of 5 bases from V and 6 bases from J, the junction contained 8 bases not matched to a gene. Germline V gene lookup returns CDR1 PRHDT and CDR2 FYEKMQ (reference sequence). The CDR3 loop spans 15 amino acids. The CDR3 coding sequence is TGTGCCAGCAGCCCGGGACAGGGACCCAGCAATGAGCAGTTCTTC. Encoded protein: CASSPGQGPSNEQFF.

This clonotype was seen at least ten times. The chain has TRBV7-3 and TRBJ2-7, with a tentative D call TRBD2 (5 bases). Trimming removed 6 bases from V and 1 base from J, with 16 bases in between. There are 15 residues in the CDR3. The germline V gene has CDR1 SGHTA and CDR2 FQGTGA. CDR3 amino acids: CASRVGGGRSYEQYF. CDR3 in DNA: TGTGCCAGCAGGGTAGGAGGCGGACGATCCTACGAGCAGTACTTC.

This clonotype occurred many times. The V call is TRBV7-2, the J call TRBJ2-1; 12 bases are shared with TRBD2. Germline trimming cut 3 bases from V and 6 bases from J; bases unmatched to any gene: 12. This CDR3 is 18 amino acids long. Germline CDR1 SGHTA, CDR2 FQGNSA. For the CDR3, the DNA is TGTGCCAGCAGCTTTAGGACTAGCGGGGCCCTTCCTGTCAATGAGCAGTTCTTC. Translated: CASSFRTSGALPVNEQFF.

This clonotype has a count of ten or more. The chain links TRBV7-3 to TRBJ2-2; D not resolved. Germline V gene lookup returns CDR1 SGHTA and CDR2 FQGTGA. The germline V and J ends were trimmed by 3 bases and 5 bases, with 4 bases remaining between them. The CDR3 loop spans 12 amino acids. The chain's CDR3 is CASSLRTGELFF. CDR3 in DNA: TGTGCCAGCAGCTTGCGAACCGGGGAGCTGTTTTTT.

This chain links TRBV28 with TRBJ1-2, with D maybe TRBD1 (5 bases). Trimming removed 8 bases from V and 8 bases from J, with 24 bases in between. This CDR3 is built from 15 residues. Per germline, CDR1 MDHEN and CDR2 SYDVKM. The CDR3 protein is CASAPGGRDLGGYTF. CDR3 nucleotide sequence: TGTGCCAGCGCCCCCGGTGGCAGGGACCTAGGAGGCTACACCTTC.

This clonotype was detected many times. The genes are TRBV5-5 and TRBJ2-7; 10 positions match TRBD2. Trimming cost V 2 bases and J 4 bases; bases outside gene matches: 3. The CDR3 covers 14 residues. Germline V gene data show CDR1 as SGHKS and CDR2 as YYEKEE (reference sequence). CDR3 region: CASSFWTSGYEQYF. The DNA for the CDR3 is TGTGCCAGCAGCTTTTGGACTAGCGGTTACGAGCAGTACTTC.

The genes are TRBV7-8 and TRBJ2-4; D uncertain. V lost 0 bases and J lost 5, with 2 bases in between. The CDR3 sequence is 12 residues long. The germline gives CDR1 SGHVS, CDR2 FQNEAQ. The CDR3 bases are TGTGCCAGCAGCTTAGCGGAAAACATTCAGTACTTC. It encodes CASSLAENIQYF.

This clonotype was seen many times. The chain uses TRBV25-1 and TRBJ2-1; possibly TRBD1 for D (6 bases). Germline assignment: CDR1 MGHDK and CDR2 SYGVNS. CDR3 length: 15 amino acids. With 3 bases removed from V and 4 bases from J, the gap between germline ends came to 13 bases. The CDR3 spells CASSDVQGLYNEQFF. Here the CDR3 DNA reads TGTGCCAGCAGTGATGTACAGGGCTTATACAATGAGCAGTTCTTC.

This clonotype was detected ten times or more. The rearrangement links TRBV3-1 to TRBJ1-3; D call uncertain. The CDR3 runs to 14 residues. CDR1 and CDR2 (germline): LGHDT, YNNKEL (reference sequence). The V end lost 4 bases, the J end lost 1 base, and 8 bases lay between the germline ends. The chain's CDR3 is CASSPPDSGNTIYF. The CDR3 nucleotides read TGTGCCAGCAGCCCCCCAGATTCTGGAAACACCATATATTTT. The full variable domain, its missing parts supplied by reference TRBV3-1 and TRBJ1-3, is DTAVSQTPKYLVTQMGNDKSIKCEQNLGHDTMYWYKQDSKKFLKIMFSYNNKELIINETVPNRFSPKSPDKAHLNLHINSLELGDSAVYFCASSPPDSGNTIYFGEGSWLTVV.

This clonotype was counted at least ten times. This chain connects TRBV10-2 to TRBJ2-5; TRBD2 is a possible D gene (7 bases). V gave up 7 bases and J gave up 2 bases, with 14 bases separating them. Germline V lookup: CDR1 WSHSY, CDR2 SAAADI. CDR3 length: 14 residues. Here the CDR3 reads CASKGGRAQETQYF. The CDR3 region has the DNA TGCGCCAGCAAGGGGGGGAGGGCACAAGAGACCCAGTACTTC.

This clonotype was counted ten times or more. The rearrangement joins TRBV12-3 or TRBV12-4 to TRBJ1-5, with D hard to call. Trimming cost V 0 bases and J 4 bases, with 7 bases left between them. The CDR3 extends over 14 amino acids. The CDR3 bases are TGTGCCAGCAGTTTAGCGGTCGCTAATCAGCCCCAGCATTTT. Translated, it gives CASSLAVANQPQHF.

This clonotype has more than one count but fewer than ten. The chain joins TRBV5-5 to TRBJ2-2; 12 bases agree with TRBD2. J gave up 1 base and V 3 bases, and 1 base lay outside the gene matches. This CDR3 region has 16 residues. Germline lookup yields CDR1 SGHKS and CDR2 YYEKEE (reference sequence). The chain's CDR3 is CASSWTSGENTGELFF. CDR3 in DNA: TGTGCCAGCAGCTGGACTAGCGGGGAGAACACCGGGGAGCTGTTTTTT.

This clonotype was detected many times. V gene TRBV19 combines with J gene TRBJ1-4; D may be TRBD1 (6 bases). With 1 base removed from V and 7 bases from J, the gap between germline ends came to 16 bases. The CDR3 extends over 16 amino acids. Germline V gene lookup returns CDR1 LNHDA and CDR2 SQIVND (reference sequence). The CDR3 DNA reads as TGTGCCAGTAGTATAGTCTCCAGGGGATTCGGTGAAAAACTGTTTTTT. Its translation: CASSIVSRGFGEKLFF.

The V gene is TRBV7-2, the J gene TRBJ2-1; the match to TRBD2 covers 7 bases. V was pared by 5 bases and J by 6 bases, with 10 bases of the junction left unmatched. Germline V gene data show CDR1 as SGHTA and CDR2 as FQGNSA. The CDR3 is 15 residues long. CDR3 residues: CASSPGWRETNEQFF. For the CDR3, the DNA is TGTGCCAGCAGCCCCGGTTGGCGGGAGACCAATGAGCAGTTCTTC.